Listed here is a single T cell receptor (beta chain). The antigen remains undetermined. PCR amplification relied on 60 Vbeta primers (plus 13 Jbeta primers). The repertoire was sequenced with immunoSEQ multiplex PCR; TCRdb's copy has only in-frame clones and lacks some. The sample lists over 150,000 clones; over 75% were seen once. These data originate in a study of cytomegalovirus exposure and HLA in healthy donors. Study-level points and caveats: DRB1 showed the most TCR associations and HLA-C the fewest in a later analysis, as rates varied by HLA locus. In a later analysis, parvovirus B19, influenza, CMV and Epstein-Barr virus appeared linked to several top co-occurrence clusters. As was reported, the classifier diagnosed cytomegalovirus status with high specificity and sensitivity. TCR beta V segments were, for the most part, productive about 90% or about 30% of the time in an earlier analysis.

Germline loops: CDR1 MNHEY, CDR2 SVGAGI. Trimming took off 0 bases at V and 7 bases at J, with 10 bases between the two ends. The CDR3 spans 14 residues. This TCR was sampled from a woman aged 30 to 39 in good health and CMV-seronegative. The sequenced material came from PBMCs. The chain uses TRBV6-5 and TRBJ1-5; D gene ambiguous. CDR3 region: CASSYSPSGQPQHF. For the CDR3, the DNA is TGTGCCAGCAGTTACTCCCCCTCGGGGCAGCCCCAGCATTTT.